The sequence of this T cell receptor (beta chain) was determined in a study of blood T cell repertoires in COVID-19. Whole-study context: Donors in the United States, Italy and Spain gave samples during acute or convalescent COVID-19. PBMCs, B-cell-depleted T cells, or T cells provided the cDNA or gDNA that made up the material.

Original processing methods: Estimated nucleated cell counts came from reference gene primer amplification. Clones were sequenced by immunoSEQ multiplex PCR, and TCRdb holds only the in-frame ones, with some missing. V and J calls and clone size follow that table, whereas D and trimming were derived from the DNA. The sample carries fewer than 250,000 clones, approximately 85% recorded once. V was clipped by 3 bases and J by 6 bases, with 9 bases between them. The CDR3 has 12 residues. Germline lookup yields CDR1 LGHDT and CDR2 YNNKEL (reference sequence). This chain links TRBV3-1 (or the pseudogene TRBV3-2) with TRBJ2-7; possibly TRBD2 for D (5 bases). This sequence was found in a woman between 70 and 85 years old with acute or convalescent COVID-19. Sequencing input: peripheral blood. CDR3 bases: TGTGCCAGCAGCCAGTTTGGGAGCGAGCAGTACTTC. It yields the protein CASSQFGSEQYF.